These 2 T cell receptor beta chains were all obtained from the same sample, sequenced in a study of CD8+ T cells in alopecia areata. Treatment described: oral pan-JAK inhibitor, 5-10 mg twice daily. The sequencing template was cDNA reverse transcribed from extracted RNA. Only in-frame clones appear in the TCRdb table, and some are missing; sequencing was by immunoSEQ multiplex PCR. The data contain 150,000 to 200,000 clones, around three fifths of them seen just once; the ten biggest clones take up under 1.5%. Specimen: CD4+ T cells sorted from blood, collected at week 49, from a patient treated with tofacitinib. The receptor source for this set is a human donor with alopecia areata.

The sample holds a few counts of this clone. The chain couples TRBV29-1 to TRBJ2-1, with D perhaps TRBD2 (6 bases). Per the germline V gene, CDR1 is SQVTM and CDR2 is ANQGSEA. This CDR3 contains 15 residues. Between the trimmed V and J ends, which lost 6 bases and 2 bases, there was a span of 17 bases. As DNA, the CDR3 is TGCAGCGTCGACGGGACTTTACTACCCTACAATGAGCAGTTCTTC. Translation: CSVDGTLLPYNEQFF.

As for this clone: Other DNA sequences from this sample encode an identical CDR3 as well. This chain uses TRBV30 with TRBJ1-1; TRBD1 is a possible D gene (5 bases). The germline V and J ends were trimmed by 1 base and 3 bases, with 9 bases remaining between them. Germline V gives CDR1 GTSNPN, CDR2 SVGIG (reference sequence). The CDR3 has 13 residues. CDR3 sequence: CAWSDRGDTEAFF. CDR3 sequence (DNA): TGTGCCTGGAGTGATAGGGGTGACACTGAAGCTTTCTTT.